Included here is one T cell receptor (beta chain) sequence, with context. Its antigen is unidentified. Combining a sample-barcoded 5' primer with a J-beta primer mix, a second PCR ran for about 6 to 12 cycles. All cDNA molecules were each tagged by a template-switch adaptor with 12 random nucleotides. TCRdb reanalysed the 5' RACE reads using MiXCR and keeps one entry per CDR3 protein. This table has roughly 1.4 million distinct CDR3 sequences, around 59% appearing once. RNA extraction gave at least 5.5 micrograms of total RNA per sample. The data are from a study of blood T cells in healthy people across ages. The study, taken as a whole, reports: Greater diversity and more naive CD4+ cells were seen in long-lived donors than in aged donors.

Germline CDR1 SGHTA, CDR2 FQGNSA. CDR3 length equals 14 residues. Between the trimmed V and J ends, which lost 5 bases and 8 bases, there was a span of 15 bases. The sequence derives from a man between 18 and 29 years old in good health. Sequenced: blood. This chain links TRBV7-2 with TRBJ1-4, with D maybe TRBD1 (5 bases). The CDR3 DNA is TGTGCCAGCAGCCCCGTGAGGGGTGGGGAAAAACTGTTTTTT. This encodes CASSPVRGGEKLFF.